A single sample is the source of the 9 T cell receptor beta chains below, sequenced in a study of blood T cell repertoires in COVID-19 (dated by TCRdb to about 2020). Preparation of the library involved the immunoSEQ multiplex PCR assay. The clones in this table, taken by TCRdb from immuneACCESS, are in-frame only. Not every clone is retained; where verified, under half of the shortfall comes from an unresolved V gene, and the cause of the rest is unknown. This sample has a few hundred thousand clones in its table, and more than 80% of those were observed once. Over 1% of the sample goes to the ten largest clones. The sample was peripheral blood. All receptors derive from a man aged 40-55 years with acute or convalescent COVID-19.

This chain links TRBV27 with TRBJ1-5, with 7 nucleotides matching TRBD1. Germline loops: CDR1 MNHEY, CDR2 SMNVEV (reference sequence). CDR3 length: 14 residues. The V segment lost 5 bases and the J segment 7 bases; nucleotides outside the gene matches: 8. In nucleotides, the CDR3 is TGTGCCAGCAGTCCGAGACAGGGTTACCAGCCCCAGCATTTT. Translation gives CASSPRQGYQPQHF.

This chain joins TRBV2 and TRBJ2-1, with a possible D match to TRBD2 (5 bases). V was pared by 8 bases and J by 5 bases, with 10 bases between. The CDR3 is 12 residues long. Germline lookup yields CDR1 SNHLY and CDR2 FYNNEI. The DNA for the CDR3 is TGTGCCAGCGTCGAGGGTCACAATGAGCAGTTCTTC. Translation: CASVEGHNEQFF.

CDR3 in DNA: TGCAGCGTCGACAGGGCCTACAATGAGCAGTTCTTC. The encoded protein is CSVDRAYNEQFF. The rearrangement links TRBV29-1 to TRBJ2-1; TRBD1 matches at 7 bases. The CDR3 consists of 12 residues. CDR1 and CDR2 from the germline V gene are SQVTM and ANQGSEA. With 6 bases clipped from V and 2 bases from J, the junction kept 1 base outside the gene matches.

This rearrangement joins TRBV27 to TRBJ2-5, with 9 bases identical to TRBD1. With 8 bases clipped from V and 2 bases from J, the junction kept 18 bases outside the gene matches. Germline values: CDR1 MNHEY, CDR2 SMNVEV (reference sequence). There are 18 residues in the CDR3. CDR3 nucleotide sequence: TGTGCCAGCTCGCGCCTATCCGGGGGGACAGGGTTGCAAGAGACCCAGTACTTC. Translating it yields CASSRLSGGTGLQETQYF.

This clone was detected once. The chain combines TRBV28 with TRBJ1-2; D is perhaps TRBD1 (6 bases). This CDR3 has 16 residues. CDR1 and CDR2 (germline): MDHEN, SYDVKM. The ends were cut back, 1 base at V and 2 bases at J, with 14 bases in the middle. The CDR3 loop reads CASSLFQGDTNYGYTF. For the CDR3, the DNA is TGTGCCAGCAGTTTATTCCAAGGGGACACAAACTATGGCTACACCTTC.

The CDR3 nucleotides are TGTGCCAGTAGTATATTTAGAGGGACTATCACAGATACGCAGTATTTT. This encodes CASSIFRGTITDTQYF. The V call is TRBV19, the J call TRBJ2-3; 7 nucleotides agree with TRBD2. The ends lost 2 bases at V and 2 bases at J; junction bases unmatched: 7. CDR1 and CDR2 from the germline V gene are LNHDA and SQIVND (reference sequence). The CDR3 has 16 amino acids.

The genes are TRBV7-3 and TRBJ2-1; 11 bases match TRBD2. V trimming: 5 bases; J trimming: 6 bases; junction bases outside the gene matches: 6. The CDR3 has 15 residues. CDR1 is SGHTA and CDR2 is FQGTGA in the germline V gene. The CDR3 DNA is TGTGCCAGCAGCGTTACCGGGACTAGCGGCAATGAGCAGTTCTTC. Encoded protein: CASSVTGTSGNEQFF. The variable domain in full, with the rest retrieved from reference TRBV7-3 and TRBJ2-1, is GAGVSQTPSNKVTEKGKYVELRCDPISGHTALYWYRQSLGQGPEFLIYFQGTGAADDSGLPNDRFFAVRPEGSVSTLKIQRTERGDSAVYLCASSVTGTSGNEQFFGPGTRLTVL.

The chain is built from TRBV5-1 and TRBJ2-2; D might be TRBD1 (5 bases). The CDR3 covers 16 residues. CDR1 is SGHRS and CDR2 is YFSETQ in the germline V gene. The V and J ends lost 0 bases and 1 base respectively, with 10 bases between them. The CDR3 reads CASSLGAGLNTGELFF. The DNA for the CDR3 is TGCGCCAGCAGCTTGGGGGCAGGGTTGAACACCGGGGAGCTGTTTTTT.

V usage is TRBV28 and J usage is TRBJ1-2; 7 bases map to TRBD1. This CDR3 comprises 15 residues. Losses at the gene ends were 2 bases for V and 2 bases for J; bases not matched to a gene: 5. Germline lookup yields CDR1 MDHEN and CDR2 SYDVKM. The CDR3 coding sequence is TGTGCCAGCAGTTTACCAGGGGGTAGCAACTATGGCTACACCTTC. It yields the protein CASSLPGGSNYGYTF.